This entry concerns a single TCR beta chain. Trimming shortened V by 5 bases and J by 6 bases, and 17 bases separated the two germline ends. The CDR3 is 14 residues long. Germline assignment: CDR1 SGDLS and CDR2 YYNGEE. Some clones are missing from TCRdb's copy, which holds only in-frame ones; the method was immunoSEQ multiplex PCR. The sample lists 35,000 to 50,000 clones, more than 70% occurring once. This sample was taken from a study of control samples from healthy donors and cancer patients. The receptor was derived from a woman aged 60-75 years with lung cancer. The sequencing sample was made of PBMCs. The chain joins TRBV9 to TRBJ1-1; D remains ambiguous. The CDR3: CASSTDPVGSEAFF. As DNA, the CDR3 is TGTGCCAGCAGTACAGATCCGGTCGGATCTGAAGCTTTCTTT. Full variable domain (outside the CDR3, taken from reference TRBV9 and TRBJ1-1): DSGVTQTPKHLITATGQRVTLRCSPRSGDLSVYWYQQSLDQGLQFLIQYYNGEERAKGNILERFSAQQFPDLHSELNLSSLELGDSALYFCASSTDPVGSEAFFGQGTRLTVV.